Sequencing of this T cell receptor (beta chain) was carried out in a study of cytomegalovirus exposure and HLA in healthy donors (TCRdb year 2017). About the investigation overall: An earlier analysis of roughly 610 of the donors reported 276 Gb of sequence data and 117 million unique TCR beta sequences obtained from about 180 million T cells. Roughly 300 gigabases of sequencing data and approximately 93 million unique TCR sequences were included in an early release covering 550 to 650 HLA-typed donors. Among the roughly 400 genotyped donors, under 90% belonged to the genetic ancestry cluster associated with self-reported Caucasian donors. The study was designed to test whether signatures of past pathogen exposure could be identified by cataloging public T cell receptors. The study profiled the T cell repertoires of hundreds of subjects by immunosequencing and related them to cytomegalovirus serostatus. Along with the approximately 650-subject first cohort, a separate validation cohort of over a hundred different subjects was used. The study combined high-throughput TCR immunosequencing, statistical association of individual TCRs with disease status, and machine learning to predict cytomegalovirus infection status. In a later analysis, previously published TCR beta repertoires from 666 donors were re-analyzed and high-resolution HLA genotyping was added so that TCR occurrence patterns could be studied. The later analysis used no new phenotypic data to find candidate immune exposures, relying instead on TCR beta sequences and their occurrence across donors. To decide whether each TCR beta V gene segment behaved as functional or pseudogenic, an earlier analysis of 587 of the donors relied on high-throughput TCR beta sequencing. Alongside the repertoire data, information on donor age, sex, ethnicity and CMV serostatus was compiled. A later genetic analysis took genome-wide SNP genotypes for about three fifths of the roughly 670 donors and used that subset as a discovery cohort. All discovery cohort repertoires had been generated on a single sequencing platform. Class I and class II HLA loci were covered by the typing at four-digit resolution. The number of typed donors differed by locus: about 620-640 for A, B, C, DRB1 and DQB1; some 500 for DQA1; 606 for DPA1; and some 470 for DPB1. Four to six DR-DQ haplotypes were handled as single units for association and clustering, since linkage in the cohort was strong. On average, around 200,000 unique TCR beta nucleotide sequences were sequenced per donor among 398 genotyped donors of the cohort, with approximately 18% of those sequences being non-productive. Study-wide conclusions, independent of this receptor: A cluster of highly shared sequence variants was judged likely to represent a technical artifact of the sequencing pipeline. Sequencing depth was assumed to be roughly uniform across donors in the presence/absence analyses, though that assumption may not hold. V-gene and J-gene trimming of TCR beta chains was associated with a missense DCLRE1C variant in a later genetic analysis, and the association was replicated in an independent cohort. In a later analysis, the rate of TCR association differed among HLA loci, with DRB1 alleles having the most associated TCRs and HLA-C alleles having the fewest. The authors suggested that the approach could potentially be extended to other disease states and immunological phenotypes. For the cohort, immune exposure information was limited to CMV serostatus. Most TCR sequences were observed very rarely across donors, whereas some public TCRs were present in many individuals. Several of the top co-occurrence clusters appeared to be linked to parvovirus B19, influenza, CMV and Epstein-Barr virus, according to a later analysis. In both the original and validation cohorts, the classifier was reported to diagnose cytomegalovirus status with high specificity and sensitivity. Compared with the 666-donor mean, donors in an Asian-associated ancestry cluster had fewer N-insertions in productive TCRs, according to a later genetic analysis. Compared with equally common non-associated chains, HLA-associated TCR beta chains in a later analysis were more clonally expanded and had lower generation probabilities. Three of the identified cytomegalovirus-associated TCR beta chains were confirmed in vitro to be specific for cytomegalovirus antigens. At a false discovery rate of 0.05, a later analysis linked some 18,000 TCR beta sequences to specific HLA alleles. In a later analysis, most CMV-associated TCR beta chains were found to appear HLA-restricted, with HLA associations seemingly driven largely by CMV exposure. Broadly in line with IMGT annotations, most TCR beta V segments showed up in productive rearrangements about 90% or about 30% of the time in an earlier analysis of several hundred of the donors. Because counts were too low, more than 15 rarely observed V segments, including chromosome 9 orphons, were excluded from the earlier analysis of a few hundred of the donors. When HLA alleles, especially DR and DQ, strongly co-occurred, TCR associations were difficult to assign to individual alleles. Because HLA typing was missing for some donors at each locus, association tests included only the typed subset. A further reported finding was that TCR beta sequences accurately predicted the HLA-A and HLA-B alleles for most subjects in the first cohort. Correlated functional status among segregating V segments might reflect linkage disequilibrium, but an unknown experimental factor could not be ruled out. Only TCR beta chains were sequenced in this cohort, and the absence of alpha or paired-chain data limited detectable features. The study listed over 150 TCR beta chains as associated with cytomegalovirus. Some IMGT-functional V segments, including TRBV6-2 and TRBV6-3, could not be distinguished by the 87-base-pair reads and were therefore excluded.

The cohort consisted of 600 to 700 healthy bone marrow donors. All cohort members were sampled while nominally healthy, although unrecorded immune exposures were likely present. The donor was CMV seronegative and was included in the group of 352 seronegative cohort members. A peripheral blood sample was provided by each donor, and peripheral blood mononuclear cells were used for TCR beta sequencing. The Qiagen DNeasy Blood Extraction Kit was used to extract genomic DNA from the blood cell samples. Library construction relied on the immunoSEQ multiplex PCR assay. The multiplex PCR relied on a mix of 60 forward primers for TCR Vbeta segments and 13 reverse primers for TCR Jbeta segments. Amplification of the CDR3 region of rearranged TCR beta genes was performed with a multiplex PCR assay on genomic DNA. The Illumina HiSeq System was used to sequence the amplified TCR beta libraries as 87-base-pair reads. As for how the authors treated the data: A later analysis tallied about 77 million unique TCR beta chains across the 700 or so repertoires, and about 10 million of those chains were shared by two or more donors. Raw reads were error-corrected and collapsed into unique sequences with a nearest-neighbor algorithm that merged closely related sequences to remove PCR and sequencing errors. CDR3 sequences were aligned to IMGT reference sequences to assign V, D and J gene segments. Each retained sequence needed at least a six-nucleotide match to both a V gene segment and a J gene segment. A rearrangement counted as productive if the CDR3 had no stop codons and remained in frame with V and J, and every other rearrangement counted as non-productive. Following IMGT convention, CDR3 was defined as the stretch from the second conserved V-encoded cysteine to the conserved J-encoded phenylalanine. The earlier analysis of roughly 590 of the donors excluded any sequence lacking an unambiguous match to a single V gene segment. In an earlier analysis of almost 600 of the donors, a V segment was called functional when productive rearrangements were above 56.7%, and segregating when the standard deviation between donors exceeded 5%. A statistical classification framework was built for diagnosing cytomegalovirus status from the catalog of TCR beta chain sequences. In a later analysis, V and J genes were assigned by comparing TCR nucleotide sequences against IMGT/GENE-DB human TR gene sequences. Using the TCRdist pipeline, a later analysis assigned CDR3 sequences along with most-parsimonious VDJ recombination scenarios. In a later analysis, each TCR beta chain was defined by its CDR3 amino acid sequence together with its V-gene family, and reads without a unique V-gene family were excluded. To address suspected cross-contamination and a sequencing artifact, a later analysis removed approximately 590 highly shared, low-generation-probability nucleotide sequences. For each public chain, a later analysis derived a clonal expansion index from normalized ranks of inferred template counts within each repertoire. Generation probabilities in a later analysis came from a VDJ recombination model fitted to out-of-frame rearrangements, and those results were checked against IGoR. In a later analysis, TCR-TCR, TCR-HLA and TCR-CMV co-occurrence was scored with hypergeometric tests, and a repertoire-size bias correction was applied to TCR pairs. False discovery rates were estimated in a later analysis by permuting HLA or CMV assignments 20 times. A later analysis grouped co-occurring TCRs with DBSCAN, adding TCRdist sequence similarity when clustering within HLA-allele-positive subsets. Co-occurrence clustering excluded repertoires with fewer than 30,000 or more than 120,000 public chains, plus five with anomalous nucleotide sharing. TCRdb re-hosts the immuneACCESS table, in-frame sequences only. Its copies lack some clones; in the studies checked, an unresolved V gene accounts for under half of them, and the cause for the rest is not known. V, J and clone size reflect that table, while D and trimming were determined from the DNA. Present in this sample are 120,000 or so clones, 80% of which were seen just once. Jointly, the top ten make up just over 2.5% of the sample.

Points on this clone: The target of this receptor is not known. Within one base of it there is no much larger clone, and no base qualities were kept.

Unmatched junction bases come to 5, with V trimmed by 5 bases and J by 9 bases. The cysteine opens and the phenylalanine closes a CDR3 of 13 amino acids. The read is trimmed to its CDR3 DNA, 39 bases read in frame from base 1. CDR1 and CDR2 were assigned from the germline V gene as SGHAT and FQNNGV. This receptor was obtained from a man younger than 40 in good health and CMV-seronegative. The chain links TRBV11-2 with TRBJ2-1, with 9 bases matching TRBD1. The sample consisted of PBMCs. CDR3 loop: CASSVDRGSEQFF. The DNA sequence is TGTGCCAGCAGCGTGGACAGGGGCTCTGAGCAGTTCTTC.